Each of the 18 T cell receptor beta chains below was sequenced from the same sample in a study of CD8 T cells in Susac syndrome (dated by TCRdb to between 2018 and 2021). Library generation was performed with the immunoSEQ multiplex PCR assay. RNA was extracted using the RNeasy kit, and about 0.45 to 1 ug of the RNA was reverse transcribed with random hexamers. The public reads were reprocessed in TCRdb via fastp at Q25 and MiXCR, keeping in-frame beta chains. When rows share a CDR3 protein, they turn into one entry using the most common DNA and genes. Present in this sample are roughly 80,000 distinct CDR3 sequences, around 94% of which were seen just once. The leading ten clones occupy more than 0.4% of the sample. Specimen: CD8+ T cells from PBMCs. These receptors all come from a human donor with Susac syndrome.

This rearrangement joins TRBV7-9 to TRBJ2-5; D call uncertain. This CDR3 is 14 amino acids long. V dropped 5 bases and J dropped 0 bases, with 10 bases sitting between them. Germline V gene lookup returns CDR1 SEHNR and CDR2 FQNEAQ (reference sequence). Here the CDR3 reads CASSQSGYQETQYF. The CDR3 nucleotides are TGTGCCAGCAGCCAGTCGGGCTACCAAGAGACCCAGTACTTC.

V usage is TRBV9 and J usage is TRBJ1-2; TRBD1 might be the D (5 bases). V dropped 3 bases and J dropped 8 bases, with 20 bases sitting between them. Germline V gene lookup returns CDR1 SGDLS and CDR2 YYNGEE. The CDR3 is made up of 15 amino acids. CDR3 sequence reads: CASSGGDGGRRGYTF. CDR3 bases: TGTGCCAGCAGCGGGGGGGACGGAGGACGGAGGGGCTACACCTTC.

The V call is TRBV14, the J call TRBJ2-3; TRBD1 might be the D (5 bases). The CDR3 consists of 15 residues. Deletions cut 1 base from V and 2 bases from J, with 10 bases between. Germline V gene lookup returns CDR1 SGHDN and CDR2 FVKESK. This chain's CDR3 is CASSQGGRYTDTQYF. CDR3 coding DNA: TGTGCCAGCAGCCAAGGGGGCAGGTACACAGATACGCAGTATTTT. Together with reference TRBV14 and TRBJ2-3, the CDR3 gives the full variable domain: EAGVTQFPSHSVIEKGQTVTLRCDPISGHDNLYWYRRVMGKEIKFLLHFVKESKQDESGMPNNRFLAERTGGTYSTLKVQPAELEDSGVYFCASSQGGRYTDTQYFGPGTRLTVL.

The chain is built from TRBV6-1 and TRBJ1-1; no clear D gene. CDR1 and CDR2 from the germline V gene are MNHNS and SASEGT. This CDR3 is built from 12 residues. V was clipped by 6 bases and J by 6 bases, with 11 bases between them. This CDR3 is CASRKIGAEAFF. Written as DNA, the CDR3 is TGTGCCAGCAGGAAAATCGGAGCTGAAGCTTTCTTT.

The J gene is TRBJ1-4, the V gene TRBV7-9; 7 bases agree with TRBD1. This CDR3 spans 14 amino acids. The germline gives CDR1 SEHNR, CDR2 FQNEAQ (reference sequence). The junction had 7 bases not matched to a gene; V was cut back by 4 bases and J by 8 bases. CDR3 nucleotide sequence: TGTGCCAGCAGCTCGACAGGGATCCAGGAAAAACTGTTTTTT. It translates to CASSSTGIQEKLFF.

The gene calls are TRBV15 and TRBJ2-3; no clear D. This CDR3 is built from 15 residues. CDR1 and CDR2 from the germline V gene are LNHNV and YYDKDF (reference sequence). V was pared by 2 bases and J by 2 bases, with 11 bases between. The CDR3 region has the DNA TGTGCCACCAGCAGAACTCGGGCCACCACAGATACGCAGTATTTT. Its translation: CATSRTRATTDTQYF.

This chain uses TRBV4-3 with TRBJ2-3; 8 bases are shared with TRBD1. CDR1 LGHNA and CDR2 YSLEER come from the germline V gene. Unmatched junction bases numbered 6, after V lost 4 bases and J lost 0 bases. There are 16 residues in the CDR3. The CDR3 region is CASSLRTGPSTDTQYF. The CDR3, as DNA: TGCGCCAGCAGCCTGAGGACAGGGCCTAGCACAGATACGCAGTATTTT.

The CDR3 is CASLGTVTYEQYF. In DNA, the CDR3 is TGTGCCAGCTTGGGGACAGTCACCTACGAGCAGTACTTC. This chain links TRBV28 with TRBJ2-7, with 7 bases aligning to TRBD1. The ends lost 8 bases at V and 2 bases at J; junction bases unmatched: 6. Per germline, CDR1 MDHEN and CDR2 SYDVKM. The CDR3 consists of 13 residues.

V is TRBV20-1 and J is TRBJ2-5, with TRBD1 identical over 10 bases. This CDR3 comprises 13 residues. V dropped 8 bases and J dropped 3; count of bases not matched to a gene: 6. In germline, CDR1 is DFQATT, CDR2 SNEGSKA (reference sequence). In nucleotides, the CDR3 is TGCAGTTCATGGACAGGGGGTGAAGAGACCCAGTACTTC. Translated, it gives CSSWTGGEETQYF.

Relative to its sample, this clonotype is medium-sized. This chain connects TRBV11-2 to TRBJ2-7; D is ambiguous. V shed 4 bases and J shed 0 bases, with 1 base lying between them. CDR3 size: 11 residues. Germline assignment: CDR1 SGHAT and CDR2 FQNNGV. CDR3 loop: CASSSSYEQYF. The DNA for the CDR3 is TGTGCCAGCAGCTCCTCCTACGAGCAGTACTTC. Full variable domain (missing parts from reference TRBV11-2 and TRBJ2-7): EAGVAQSPRYKIIEKRQSVAFWCNPISGHATLYWYQQILGQGPKLLIQFQNNGVVDDSQLPKDRFSAERLKGVDSTLKIQPAKLEDSAVYLCASSSSYEQYFGPGTRLTVT.

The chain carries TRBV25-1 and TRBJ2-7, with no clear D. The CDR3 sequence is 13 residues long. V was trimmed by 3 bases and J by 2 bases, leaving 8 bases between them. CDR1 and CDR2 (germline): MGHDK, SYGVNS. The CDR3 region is CASSDGYTYEQYF. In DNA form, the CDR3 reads TGTGCCAGCAGTGACGGCTACACCTACGAGCAGTACTTC.

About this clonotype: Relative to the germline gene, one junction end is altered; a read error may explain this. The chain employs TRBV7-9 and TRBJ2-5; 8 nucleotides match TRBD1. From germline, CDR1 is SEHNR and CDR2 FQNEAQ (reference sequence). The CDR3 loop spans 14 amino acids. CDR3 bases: TGTGCCAGCAGCCCGGGGACAGGTCAAGGGACCCAGTACTTC. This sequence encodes CASSPGTGQGTQYF.

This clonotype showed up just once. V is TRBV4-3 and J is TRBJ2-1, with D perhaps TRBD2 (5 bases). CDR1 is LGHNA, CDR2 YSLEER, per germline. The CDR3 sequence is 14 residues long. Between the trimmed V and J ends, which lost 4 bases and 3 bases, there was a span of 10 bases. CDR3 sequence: CASSLSRDYNEQFF. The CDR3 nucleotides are TGCGCCAGCAGCCTGTCCCGGGACTACAATGAGCAGTTCTTC.

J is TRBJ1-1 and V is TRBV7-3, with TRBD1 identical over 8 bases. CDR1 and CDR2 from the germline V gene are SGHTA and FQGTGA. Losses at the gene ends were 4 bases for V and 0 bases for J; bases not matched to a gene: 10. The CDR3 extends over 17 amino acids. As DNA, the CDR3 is TGTGCCAGCAGCTCCGCCGGACAGGGATCTATGAACACTGAAGCTTTCTTT. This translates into CASSSAGQGSMNTEAFF.

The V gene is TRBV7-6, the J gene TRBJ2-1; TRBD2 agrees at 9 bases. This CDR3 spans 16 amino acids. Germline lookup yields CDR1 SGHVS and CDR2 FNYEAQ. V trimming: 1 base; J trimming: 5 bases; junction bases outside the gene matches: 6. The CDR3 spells CASSLGVAGAHNEQFF. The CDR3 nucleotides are TGTGCCAGCAGCTTAGGGGTAGCGGGGGCCCACAATGAGCAGTTCTTC.

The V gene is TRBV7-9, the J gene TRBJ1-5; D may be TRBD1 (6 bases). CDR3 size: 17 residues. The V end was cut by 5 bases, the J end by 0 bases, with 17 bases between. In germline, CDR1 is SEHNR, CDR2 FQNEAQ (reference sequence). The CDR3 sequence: CASSRGGQGHSNQPQHF. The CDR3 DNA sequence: TGTGCCAGCAGCCGCGGGGGGCAGGGCCATAGCAATCAGCCCCAGCATTTT.

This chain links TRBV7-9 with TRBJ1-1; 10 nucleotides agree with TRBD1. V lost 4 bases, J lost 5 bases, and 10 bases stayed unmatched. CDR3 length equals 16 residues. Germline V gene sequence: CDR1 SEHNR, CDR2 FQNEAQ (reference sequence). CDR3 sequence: CASSSRDRGRWTEAFF. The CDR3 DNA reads TGTGCCAGCAGCTCTAGGGACAGGGGAAGGTGGACTGAAGCTTTCTTT.

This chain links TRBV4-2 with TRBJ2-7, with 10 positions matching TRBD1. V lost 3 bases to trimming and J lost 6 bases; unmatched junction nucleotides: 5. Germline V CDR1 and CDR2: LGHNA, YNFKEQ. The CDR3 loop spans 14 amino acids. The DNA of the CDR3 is TGTGCCAGCAGCCAGGGACAGGGGAACGGCGAGCAGTACTTC. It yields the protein CASSQGQGNGEQYF.